This T cell receptor (beta chain) originates from a study of blood T cell repertoires in COVID-19. At the level of the study: Sites across the United States, Italy and Spain contributed samples from acute and convalescent COVID-19.

Produced via immunoSEQ multiplex PCR; TCRdb's table is partial and in-frame only. The sample comprises about 380,000 clones, 88% of which are singletons, and more than 1% rests with the top ten. All enrollees were roughly 18 to 95 years old and from fewer than 30 US areas. The origin of this receptor is a young woman who had recovered from COVID-19. Sequencing was done on a sample of PBMCs or T cells enriched from blood (not recorded which).

In nucleotides, the CDR3 is TGTGCCAGCAGTTCTTATAGCGGGGTGAGCTCCTACAATGAGCAGTTCTTC. Protein sequence: CASSSYSGVSSYNEQFF. V usage is TRBV27 and J usage is TRBJ2-1; 8 bases align to TRBD2. Losses at the gene ends were 4 bases for V and 0 bases for J; bases not matched to a gene: 8. The CDR3 runs to 17 residues. CDR1 and CDR2 from the germline V gene are MNHEY and SMNVEV (reference sequence).